This TCR beta chain is drawn from a study of identical twins. Germline V gene lookup returns CDR1 MNHNS and CDR2 SASEGT. V was clipped by 4 bases and J by 2 bases; unmatched bases: 5. This CDR3 has 15 residues. At least ten counts were recorded for this clonotype. TCRdb processed the 5' RACE reads anew with MiXCR; each CDR3 protein has one entry. The sample has a few hundred thousand distinct CDR3 sequences; roughly 9.7% are singletons. These data are also associated with another study on yellow fever vaccine responses in identical twins.

Sequenced input: CD8+ T cells sorted from blood. The chain couples TRBV6-1 to TRBJ2-1; 7 bases fit TRBD2. The sequence derives from a woman under 30 in good health. DNA for the CDR3: TGTGCCAGCAGTGCCCGGGACTATCCCTACAATGAGCAGTTCTTC. Translated, it gives CASSARDYPYNEQFF.